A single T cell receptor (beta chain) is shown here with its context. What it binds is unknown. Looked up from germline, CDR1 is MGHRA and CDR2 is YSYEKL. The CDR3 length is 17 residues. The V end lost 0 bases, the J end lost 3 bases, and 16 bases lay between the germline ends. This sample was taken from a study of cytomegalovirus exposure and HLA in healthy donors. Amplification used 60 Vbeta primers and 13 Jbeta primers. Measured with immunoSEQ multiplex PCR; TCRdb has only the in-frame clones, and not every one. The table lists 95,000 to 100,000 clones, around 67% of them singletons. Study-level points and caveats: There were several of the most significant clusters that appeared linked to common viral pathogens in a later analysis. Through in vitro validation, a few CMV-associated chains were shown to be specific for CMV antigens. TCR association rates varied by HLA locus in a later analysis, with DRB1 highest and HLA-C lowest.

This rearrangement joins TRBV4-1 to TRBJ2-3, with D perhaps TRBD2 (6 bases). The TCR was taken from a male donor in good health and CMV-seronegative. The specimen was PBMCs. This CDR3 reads CASSQEGSSGVTDTQYF. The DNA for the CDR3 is TGCGCCAGCAGCCAAGAAGGATCATCGGGAGTGACAGATACGCAGTATTTT.